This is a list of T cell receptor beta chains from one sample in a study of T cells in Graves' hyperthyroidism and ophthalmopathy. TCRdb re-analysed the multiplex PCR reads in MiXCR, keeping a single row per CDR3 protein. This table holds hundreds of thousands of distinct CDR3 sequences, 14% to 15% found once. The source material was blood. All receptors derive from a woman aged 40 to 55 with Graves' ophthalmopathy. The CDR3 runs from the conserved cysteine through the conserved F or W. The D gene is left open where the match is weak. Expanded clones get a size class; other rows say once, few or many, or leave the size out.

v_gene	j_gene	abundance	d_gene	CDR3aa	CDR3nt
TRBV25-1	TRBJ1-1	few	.	CASSRYAEAFF	TGTGCCAGCAGCCGATACGCTGAAGCTTTCTTT
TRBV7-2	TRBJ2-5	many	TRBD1	CASSDDRGGWLTQYF	TGTGCCAGCAGCGACGACAGGGGGGGATGGCTGACCCAGTACTTC
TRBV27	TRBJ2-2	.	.	CASSSYGELFF	TGTGCCAGCAGTTCCTACGGGGAGCTGTTTTTT
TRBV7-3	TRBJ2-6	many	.	CASSLGGPRSSGANVLTF	TGTGCCAGCAGCTTAGGGGGTCCCCGGTCCTCTGGGGCCAACGTCCTGACTTTC
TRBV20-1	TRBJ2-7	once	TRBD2	CSARLPPGTSGYEQYF	TGCAGTGCTAGACTCCCCCCCGGGACTAGCGGATACGAGCAGTACTTC
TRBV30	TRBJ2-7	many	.	CAWSVLGQRSYEQYF	TGTGCCTGGAGTGTACTAGGTCAGAGATCCTACGAGCAGTACTTC
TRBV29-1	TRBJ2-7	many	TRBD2	CSVSGGSYEQYF	TGCAGCGTCTCGGGGGGTTCCTACGAGCAGTACTTC
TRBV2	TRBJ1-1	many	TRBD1	CASHHRGGTEAFF	TGTGCCAGTCATCACAGGGGTGGAACTGAAGCTTTCTTT
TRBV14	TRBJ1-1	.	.	CASSQAPRVRSTEAFF	TGTGCCAGCAGCCAAGCTCCCCGGGTAAGGAGCACTGAAGCTTTCTTT
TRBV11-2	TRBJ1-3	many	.	CASRDIGSGNTIYF	TGTGCCAGCAGGGACATAGGATCTGGAAACACCATATATTTT
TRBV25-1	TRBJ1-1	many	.	CASGGQANTEAFF	TGTGCCAGCGGGGGGCAGGCGAACACTGAAGCTTTCTTT